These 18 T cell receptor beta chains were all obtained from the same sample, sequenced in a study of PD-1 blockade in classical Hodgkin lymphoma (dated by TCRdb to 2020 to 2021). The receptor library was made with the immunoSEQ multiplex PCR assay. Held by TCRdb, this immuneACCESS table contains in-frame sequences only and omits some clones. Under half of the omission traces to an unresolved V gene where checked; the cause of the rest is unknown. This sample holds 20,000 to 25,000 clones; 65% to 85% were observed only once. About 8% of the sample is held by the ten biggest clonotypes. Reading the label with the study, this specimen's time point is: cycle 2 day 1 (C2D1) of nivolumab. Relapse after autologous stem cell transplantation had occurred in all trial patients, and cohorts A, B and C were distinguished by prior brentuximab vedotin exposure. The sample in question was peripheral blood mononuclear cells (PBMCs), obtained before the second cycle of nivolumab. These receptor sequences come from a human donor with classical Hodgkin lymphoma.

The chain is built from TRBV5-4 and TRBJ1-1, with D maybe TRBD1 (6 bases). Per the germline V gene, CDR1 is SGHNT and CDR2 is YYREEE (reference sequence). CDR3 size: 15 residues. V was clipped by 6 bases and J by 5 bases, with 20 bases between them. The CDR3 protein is CASNPSVTGKTEAFF. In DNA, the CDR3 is TGTGCCAGCAACCCCTCCGTAACAGGGAAAACTGAAGCTTTCTTT.

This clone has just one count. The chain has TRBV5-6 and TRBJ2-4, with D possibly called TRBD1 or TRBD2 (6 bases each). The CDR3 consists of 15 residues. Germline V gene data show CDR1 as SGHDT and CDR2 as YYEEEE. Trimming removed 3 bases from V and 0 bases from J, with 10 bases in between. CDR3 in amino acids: CASSSRGLAKNIQYF. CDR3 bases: TGTGCCAGCAGCTCCAGGGGACTAGCCAAAAACATTCAGTACTTC. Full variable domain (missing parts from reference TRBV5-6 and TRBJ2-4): DAGVTQSPTHLIKTRGQQVTLRCSPKSGHDTVSWYQQALGQGPQFIFQYYEEEERQRGNFPDRFSGHQFPNYSSELNVNALLLGDSALYLCASSSRGLAKNIQYFGAGTRLSVL.

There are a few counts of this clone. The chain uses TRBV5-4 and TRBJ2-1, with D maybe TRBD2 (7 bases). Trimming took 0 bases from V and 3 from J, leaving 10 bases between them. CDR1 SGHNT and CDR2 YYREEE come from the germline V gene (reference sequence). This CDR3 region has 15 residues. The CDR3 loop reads CASSLGGGVYNEQFF. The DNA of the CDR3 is TGTGCCAGCAGCTTGGGGGGGGGCGTCTACAATGAGCAGTTCTTC. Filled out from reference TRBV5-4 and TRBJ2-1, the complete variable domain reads ETGVTQSPTHLIKTRGQQVTLRCSSQSGHNTVSWYQQALGQGPQFIFQYYREEENGRGNFPPRFSGLQFPNYSSELNVNALELDDSALYLCASSLGGGVYNEQFFGPGTRLTVL.

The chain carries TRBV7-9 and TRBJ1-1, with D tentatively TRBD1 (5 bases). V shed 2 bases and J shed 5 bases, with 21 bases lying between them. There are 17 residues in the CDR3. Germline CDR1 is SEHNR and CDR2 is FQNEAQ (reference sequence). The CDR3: CASSLSKYRLLGTEAFF. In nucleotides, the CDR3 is TGTGCCAGCAGCTTATCCAAGTACAGGCTCCTTGGGACTGAAGCTTTCTTT.

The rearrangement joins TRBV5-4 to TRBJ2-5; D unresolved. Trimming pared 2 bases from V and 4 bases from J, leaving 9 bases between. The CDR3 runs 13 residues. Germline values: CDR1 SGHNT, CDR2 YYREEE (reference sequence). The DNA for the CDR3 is TGTGCCAGCAGCTTTATGGTTGGAGAGACCCAGTACTTC. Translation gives CASSFMVGETQYF. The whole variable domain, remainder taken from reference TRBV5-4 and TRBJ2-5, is ETGVTQSPTHLIKTRGQQVTLRCSSQSGHNTVSWYQQALGQGPQFIFQYYREEENGRGNFPPRFSGLQFPNYSSELNVNALELDDSALYLCASSFMVGETQYFGPGTRLLVL.

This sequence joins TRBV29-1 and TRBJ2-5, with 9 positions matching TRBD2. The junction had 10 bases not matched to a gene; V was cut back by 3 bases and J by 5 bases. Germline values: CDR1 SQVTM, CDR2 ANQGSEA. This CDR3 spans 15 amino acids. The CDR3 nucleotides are TGCAGCGTTGACGGTAGCGGGGGAGATTGGGAGACCCAGTACTTC. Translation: CSVDGSGGDWETQYF.

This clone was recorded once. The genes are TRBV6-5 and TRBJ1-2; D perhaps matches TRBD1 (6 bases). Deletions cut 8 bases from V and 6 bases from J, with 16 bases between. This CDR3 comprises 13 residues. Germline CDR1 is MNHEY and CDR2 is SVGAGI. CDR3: CASSTGLGDGYTF. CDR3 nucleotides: TGTGCCAGCTCAACAGGGTTGGGGGATGGCTACACCTTC.

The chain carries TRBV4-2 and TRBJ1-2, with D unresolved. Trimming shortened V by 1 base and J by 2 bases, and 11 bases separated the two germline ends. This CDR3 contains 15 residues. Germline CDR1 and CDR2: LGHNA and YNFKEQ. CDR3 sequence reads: CASSQGVSDNYGYTF. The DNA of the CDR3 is TGTGCCAGCAGCCAAGGTGTCTCGGACAACTATGGCTACACCTTC.

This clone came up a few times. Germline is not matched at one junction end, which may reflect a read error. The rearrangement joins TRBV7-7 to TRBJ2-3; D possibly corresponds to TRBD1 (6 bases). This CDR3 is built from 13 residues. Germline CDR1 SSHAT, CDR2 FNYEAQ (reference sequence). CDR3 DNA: TGTGCTAGCAGCCGGGACAACACAGATACGCAGTATTTT. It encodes CASSRDNTDTQYF.

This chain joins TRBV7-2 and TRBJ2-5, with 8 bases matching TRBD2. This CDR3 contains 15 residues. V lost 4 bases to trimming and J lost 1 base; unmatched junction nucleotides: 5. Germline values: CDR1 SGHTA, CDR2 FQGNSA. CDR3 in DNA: TGTGCCAGCAGCTCCGGGACTAGAGGCCAAGAGACCCAGTACTTC. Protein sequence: CASSSGTRGQETQYF.

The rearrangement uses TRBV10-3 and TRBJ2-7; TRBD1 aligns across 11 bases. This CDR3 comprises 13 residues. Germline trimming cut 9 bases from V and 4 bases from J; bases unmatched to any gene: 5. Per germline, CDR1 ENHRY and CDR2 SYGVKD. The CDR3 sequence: CAIPGQGVYEQYF. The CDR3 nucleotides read TGTGCCATTCCGGGACAGGGGGTGTACGAGCAGTACTTC.

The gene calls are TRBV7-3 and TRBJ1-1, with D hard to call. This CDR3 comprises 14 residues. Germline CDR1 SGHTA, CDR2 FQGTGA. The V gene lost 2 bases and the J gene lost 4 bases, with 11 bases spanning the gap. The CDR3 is CASSLAGSGTEAFF. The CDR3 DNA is TGTGCCAGCAGCTTAGCGGGGAGTGGCACTGAAGCTTTCTTT.

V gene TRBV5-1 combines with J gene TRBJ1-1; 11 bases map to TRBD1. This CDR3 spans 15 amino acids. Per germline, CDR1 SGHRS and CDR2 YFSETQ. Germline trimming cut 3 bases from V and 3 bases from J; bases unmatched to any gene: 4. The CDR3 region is CASSSGQGAYTEAFF. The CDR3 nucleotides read TGCGCCAGCAGCTCCGGACAGGGGGCATACACTGAAGCTTTCTTT.

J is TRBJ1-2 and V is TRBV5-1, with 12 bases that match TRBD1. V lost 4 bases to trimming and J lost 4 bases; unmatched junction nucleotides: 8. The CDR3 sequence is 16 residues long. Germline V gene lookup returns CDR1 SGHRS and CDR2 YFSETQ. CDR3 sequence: CASSPAGTGGRYGYTF. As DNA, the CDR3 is TGCGCCAGCAGCCCAGCAGGGACAGGGGGCCGCTATGGCTACACCTTC.

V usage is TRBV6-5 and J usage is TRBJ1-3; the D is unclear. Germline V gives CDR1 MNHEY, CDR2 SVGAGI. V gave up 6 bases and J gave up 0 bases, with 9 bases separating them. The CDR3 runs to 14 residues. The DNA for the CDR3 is TGTGCCAGCAGCCCTGCGAGCTCTGGAAACACCATATATTTT. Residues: CASSPASSGNTIYF.

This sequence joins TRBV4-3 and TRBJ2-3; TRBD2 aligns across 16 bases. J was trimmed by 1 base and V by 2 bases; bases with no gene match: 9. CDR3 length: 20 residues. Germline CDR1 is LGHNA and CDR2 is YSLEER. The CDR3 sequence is CASSQWGLAGGQEGTDTQYF. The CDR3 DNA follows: TGCGCCAGCAGCCAATGGGGACTAGCGGGGGGGCAGGAGGGCACAGATACGCAGTATTTT.

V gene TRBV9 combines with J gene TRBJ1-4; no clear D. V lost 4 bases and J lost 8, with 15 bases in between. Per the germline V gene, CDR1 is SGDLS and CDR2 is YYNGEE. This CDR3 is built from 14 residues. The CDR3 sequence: CASSTGGEDEKLFF. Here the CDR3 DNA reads TGTGCCAGCAGCACCGGTGGGGAGGACGAAAAACTGTTTTTT.

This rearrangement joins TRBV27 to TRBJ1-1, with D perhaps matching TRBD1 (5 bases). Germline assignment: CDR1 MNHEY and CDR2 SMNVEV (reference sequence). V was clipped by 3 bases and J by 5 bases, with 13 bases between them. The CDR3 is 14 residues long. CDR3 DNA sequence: TGTGCCAGCAGTTTCGTAGGGGTAAGGACTGAAGCTTTCTTT. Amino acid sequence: CASSFVGVRTEAFF.